Listed here are 19 T cell receptor beta chains from one sample, sequenced in a study of blood T cell repertoires in COVID-19. Clones were sequenced by immunoSEQ multiplex PCR, and TCRdb holds only the in-frame ones, with some missing. The sample carries roughly 500,000 clones, 88% recorded once. Sequenced material: PBMCs or T cells enriched from blood (not recorded which). These TCRs come from a woman in her thirties or forties who had recovered from COVID-19.

V usage is TRBV24-1 and J usage is TRBJ2-3; 7 bases align to TRBD1. The junction had 7 bases not matched to a gene; V was cut back by 2 bases and J by 3 bases. The germline CDR1 and CDR2 sequences are KGHDR and SFDVKD. The CDR3 has 16 residues. The DNA of the CDR3 is TGTGCCACCAGTGATTCTGTAGGGGGCGAGACAGATACGCAGTATTTT. Its translation is CATSDSVGGETDTQYF.

The chain employs TRBV4-3 and TRBJ1-2; no reliable D call. Trimming stripped 4 bases from V and 2 bases from J, with 8 bases between. This CDR3 is built from 13 residues. CDR1 and CDR2 from the germline V gene are LGHNA and YSLEER. The CDR3, as DNA: TGCGCCAGCAGCCTCGACATAAACTATGGCTACACCTTC. This encodes CASSLDINYGYTF.

The chain combines TRBV6-5 with TRBJ1-2, with D unresolved. CDR3 size: 13 residues. Looked up from germline, CDR1 is MNHEY and CDR2 is SVGAGI. Deletions cut 6 bases from V and 5 bases from J, with 13 bases between. The CDR3 DNA reads as TGTGCCAGCAGAAATCCAAGGGAGTATGGCTACACCTTC. It is translated as CASRNPREYGYTF.

DNA of the CDR3: TGTGCCAGCAGCTTAGGCGGGGAATCCGGAGGCATTCAGTACTTC. It yields the protein CASSLGGESGGIQYF. The V call is TRBV7-9, the J call TRBJ2-4, with a possible D match to TRBD2 (6 bases). Germline lookup yields CDR1 SEHNR and CDR2 FQNEAQ (reference sequence). With 1 base removed from V and 9 bases from J, the gap between germline ends came to 16 bases. The CDR3 covers 15 residues.

The chain has TRBV7-9 and TRBJ2-7, with TRBD1 matching 7 bases. V lost 5 bases, J lost 0 bases, and 7 bases stayed unmatched. The length of the CDR3 is 15 residues. CDR1 and CDR2 (germline): SEHNR, FQNEAQ (reference sequence). This chain's CDR3 is CASSPTGTVSYEQYF. In nucleotides, the CDR3 is TGTGCCAGCAGCCCCACGGGGACAGTCTCCTACGAGCAGTACTTC.

This clone was seen just once. The chain couples TRBV29-1 to TRBJ2-1; D uncertain. Germline CDR1 is SQVTM and CDR2 is ANQGSEA. Trimming pared 6 bases from V and 8 bases from J, leaving 17 bases between. The CDR3 extends over 13 amino acids. The CDR3 DNA follows: TGCAGCGTCCGCAGGTCTTACGGCGATGAGCAGTTCTTC. Encoded protein: CSVRRSYGDEQFF.

V and J are TRBV11-2 and TRBJ2-7; possible D gene TRBD1, 6 bases. V lost 4 bases and J 6 bases, leaving 19 bases between the germline ends. CDR1 and CDR2 (germline): SGHAT, FQNNGV. This CDR3 spans 15 amino acids. The CDR3: CASSSGQKLVGEQYF. CDR3 in DNA: TGTGCCAGCAGCTCCGGACAGAAATTGGTCGGCGAGCAGTACTTC.

The chain employs TRBV24-1 and TRBJ2-1, with TRBD2 matching over 8 bases. The junction had 10 bases not matched to a gene; V was cut back by 1 base and J by 3 bases. CDR1 KGHDR and CDR2 SFDVKD come from the germline V gene. The CDR3 spans 18 residues. CDR3 amino acids: CATSDFKTREGVYNEQFF. CDR3 nucleotide sequence: TGTGCCACCAGTGATTTTAAGACCCGGGAGGGCGTCTACAATGAGCAGTTCTTC.

In this sample, this clone turned up once. V and J are TRBV30 and TRBJ1-2; D may be TRBD1 (5 bases). Germline CDR1 and CDR2: GTSNPN and SVGIG (reference sequence). Trimming removed 7 bases from V and 0 bases from J, with 18 bases in between. There are 15 residues in the CDR3. The DNA for the CDR3 is TGTGCCTCCAATATCGGGGGGTGGCCTAACTATGGCTACACCTTC. This translates into CASNIGGWPNYGYTF.

The chain links TRBV19 to TRBJ2-1; 7 nucleotides agree with TRBD2. V was pared by 4 bases and J by 2 bases, with 8 bases of the junction left unmatched. The germline gives CDR1 LNHDA, CDR2 SQIVND (reference sequence). This CDR3 is 16 amino acids long. Here the CDR3 reads CASSTLLARTYNEQFF. DNA of the CDR3: TGTGCCAGTAGTACTCTACTAGCGAGAACCTACAATGAGCAGTTCTTC.

The chain employs TRBV10-3 and TRBJ1-5, with D unclear. V was pared by 4 bases and J by 5 bases, with 9 bases between. The CDR3 is 13 amino acids. The germline CDR1 and CDR2 sequences are ENHRY and SYGVKD. The CDR3 is CAISVAGDQPQHF. The DNA for the CDR3 is TGTGCCATCAGTGTTGCAGGCGATCAGCCCCAGCATTTT.

The V gene is TRBV4-3, the J gene TRBJ2-1, with a weak D call TRBD2 (5 bases). This CDR3 region has 16 residues. Trimming pared 0 bases from V and 0 bases from J, leaving 9 bases between. CDR1 and CDR2 (germline): LGHNA, YSLEER. The CDR3 protein is CASSQDIGGSYNEQFF. The CDR3 DNA reads TGCGCCAGCAGCCAAGATATCGGAGGCTCCTACAATGAGCAGTTCTTC.

This chain joins TRBV5-1 and TRBJ2-3; 7 bases match TRBD1. Per the germline V gene, CDR1 is SGHRS and CDR2 is YFSETQ. The V gene end was trimmed by 7 bases and the J gene end by 1 base; junction bases not matched to a gene: 12. The CDR3 has 16 residues. The CDR3 DNA reads as TGCGCCAGCGCGGACGCAGGGGGAAGCGGCACAGATACGCAGTATTTT. This codes for CASADAGGSGTDTQYF. Filled out from reference TRBV5-1 and TRBJ2-3, the complete variable domain reads KAGVTQTPRYLIKTRGQQVTLSCSPISGHRSVSWYQQTPGQGLQFLFEYFSETQRNKGNFPGRFSGRQFSNSRSEMNVSTLELGDSALYLCASADAGGSGTDTQYFGPGTRLTVL.

This rearrangement joins TRBV18 to TRBJ2-7; 10 positions agree with TRBD1. This CDR3 has 15 residues. Looked up from germline, CDR1 is KGHSH and CDR2 is LQKENI. V was clipped by 2 bases and J by 4 bases; unmatched bases: 5. CDR3 in amino acids: CASSPDRGPSYEQYF. CDR3 bases: TGTGCCAGCTCACCAGACAGGGGGCCCTCGTACGAGCAGTACTTC. The complete variable domain, with remaining parts taken from reference TRBV18 and TRBJ2-7, reads NAGVMQNPRHLVRRRGQEARLRCSPMKGHSHVYWYRQLPEEGLKFMVYLQKENIIDESGMPKERFSAEFPKEGPSILRIQQVVRGDSAAYFCASSPDRGPSYEQYFGPGTRLTVT.

The V and J genes are TRBV30 and TRBJ1-5; TRBD1 aligns across 9 bases. The CDR3 loop spans 13 amino acids. The V gene's germline CDR1 is GTSNPN and CDR2 SVGIG (reference sequence). V lost 0 bases, J lost 7 bases, and 1 base stayed unmatched. The CDR3 loop is CAWSVQGAQPQHF. CDR3 nucleotides: TGTGCCTGGAGTGTACAGGGGGCGCAGCCCCAGCATTTT.

This clone was seen once. This chain links TRBV7-9 with TRBJ2-3, with D unresolved. The V and J ends lost 8 bases and 4 bases respectively, with 7 bases between them. Germline-derived CDR1 and CDR2 are SEHNR and FQNEAQ (reference sequence). The CDR3 consists of 11 residues. The CDR3 DNA follows: TGTGCCAGCGGGCAAGCAGATACGCAGTATTTT. Amino acid sequence: CASGQADTQYF.

This clone came up once. The genes are TRBV6-5 and TRBJ1-1, with D uncertain. The CDR3 is made up of 12 amino acids. CDR1 is MNHEY, CDR2 SVGAGI, per germline. The V and J ends lost 4 bases and 13 bases respectively, with 16 bases between them. CDR3 DNA: TGTGCCAGCAGTTCCCCGCCGGGATTGGGTTTCTTT. This gives the protein CASSSPPGLGFF.

This clone was recorded only once. This rearrangement joins TRBV11-2 to TRBJ1-3; 8 nucleotides agree with TRBD1. The CDR3 consists of 16 residues. Germline CDR1 and CDR2: SGHAT and FQNNGV. Losses at the gene ends were 5 bases for V and 1 base for J; bases not matched to a gene: 7. For the CDR3, the DNA is TGTGCCAGCAGCGATAACAGGGGGGGGTCTGGAAACACCATATATTTT. This encodes CASSDNRGGSGNTIYF.

The chain has TRBV6-5 and TRBJ2-7; 8 positions agree with TRBD1. The CDR3 totals 15 residues. Germline trimming cut 4 bases from V and 6 bases from J; bases unmatched to any gene: 11. Germline values: CDR1 MNHEY, CDR2 SVGAGI. CDR3 coding DNA: TGTGCCAGCAGTTTTGGGACAGGCACCCCGTCCGAGCAGTACTTC. Translation: CASSFGTGTPSEQYF.